Below are 32 T cell receptor beta chains sequenced from a single sample in a study of blood T cell repertoires in COVID-19. Measured with immunoSEQ multiplex PCR; TCRdb has only the in-frame clones, and not every one. The table includes over 150,000 clones, 60% to 80% detected once. The material sequenced was peripheral blood. Receptor source: a woman in her 70s with acute or convalescent COVID-19.

This clone was recorded only once. The genes are TRBV3-1 (or the pseudogene TRBV3-2) and TRBJ2-7; possible D gene TRBD1, 5 bases. Trimming cost V 3 bases and J 6 bases, with 27 bases left between them. In germline, CDR1 is LGHDT, CDR2 YNNKEL (reference sequence). This CDR3 has 18 amino acids. CDR3 sequence: CASSHSVAADPFRGEQYF. For the CDR3, the DNA is TGTGCCAGCAGCCACTCAGTCGCCGCCGACCCTTTTAGGGGCGAGCAGTACTTC.

This chain joins TRBV18 and TRBJ2-1; the match to TRBD1 covers 7 bases. This CDR3 has 16 amino acids. CDR1 KGHSH and CDR2 LQKENI come from the germline V gene. V lost 6 bases and J lost 6; bases outside the gene matches: 14. CDR3 region: CASSPKPIRDSNEQFF. The CDR3 coding sequence is TGTGCCAGCTCTCCCAAGCCCATACGGGACAGCAATGAGCAGTTCTTC. Full variable domain (missing parts from reference TRBV18 and TRBJ2-1): NAGVMQNPRHLVRRRGQEARLRCSPMKGHSHVYWYRQLPEEGLKFMVYLQKENIIDESGMPKERFSAEFPKEGPSILRIQQVVRGDSAAYFCASSPKPIRDSNEQFFGPGTRLTVL.

This clone was detected a few times. The chain uses TRBV19 and TRBJ2-6, with 10 bases that match TRBD1. The CDR3 contains 19 residues. V lost 4 bases to trimming and J lost 0 bases; unmatched junction nucleotides: 9. Germline loops: CDR1 LNHDA, CDR2 SQIVND (reference sequence). The CDR3 loop reads CASSRKTGGARSGANVLTF. The DNA of the CDR3 is TGTGCCAGTAGTAGAAAGACAGGGGGCGCGCGCTCTGGGGCCAACGTCCTGACTTTC.

The genes are TRBV2 and TRBJ1-1; no reliable D call. V shed 6 bases and J shed 6 bases, with 11 bases lying between them. CDR3 length: 12 amino acids. The V gene's germline CDR1 is SNHLY and CDR2 FYNNEI. CDR3 DNA sequence: TGTGCCAGCAGCCTGCTAGTGCCTGAAGCTTTCTTT. Translation gives CASSLLVPEAFF.

V and J are TRBV19 and TRBJ2-7; the D gene is possibly TRBD1 (6 bases). CDR1 LNHDA and CDR2 SQIVND come from the germline V gene (reference sequence). This CDR3 spans 14 amino acids. The ends were cut back, 5 bases at V and 3 bases at J, with 14 bases in the middle. CDR3 residues: CASSLTGTSYEQYF. CDR3 bases: TGTGCCAGTAGTCTCACCGGGACAAGCTACGAGCAGTACTTC.

The chain is built from TRBV19 and TRBJ1-2; 9 nucleotides match TRBD1. V was pared by 3 bases and J by 4 bases, with 6 bases of the junction left unmatched. The CDR3 covers 15 residues. CDR1 and CDR2 from the germline V gene are LNHDA and SQIVND (reference sequence). This chain's CDR3 is CASSIVRQGVYGYTF. Here the CDR3 DNA reads TGTGCCAGTAGTATCGTGAGACAGGGGGTCTATGGCTACACCTTC.

The chain uses TRBV9 and TRBJ2-3; 7 nucleotides align to TRBD2. The germline CDR1 and CDR2 sequences are SGDLS and YYNGEE. Trimming cost V 0 bases and J 3 bases; bases outside gene matches: 1. The CDR3 runs 14 residues. The DNA of the CDR3 is TGTGCCAGCAGCGTAGATAGCGGGACAGATACGCAGTATTTT. It is translated as CASSVDSGTDTQYF. The entire variable domain, with the rest obtained from reference TRBV9 and TRBJ2-3, is as follows: DSGVTQTPKHLITATGQRVTLRCSPRSGDLSVYWYQQSLDQGLQFLIQYYNGEERAKGNILERFSAQQFPDLHSELNLSSLELGDSALYFCASSVDSGTDTQYFGPGTRLTVL.

The V gene is TRBV6-5, the J gene TRBJ1-2; D uncertain. Per the germline V gene, CDR1 is MNHEY and CDR2 is SVGAGI. The CDR3 loop spans 12 amino acids. Trimming cost V 7 bases and J 0 bases, with 6 bases left between them. CDR3 amino acids: CASKAANYGYTF. The CDR3, as DNA: TGTGCCAGCAAAGCGGCTAACTATGGCTACACCTTC.

The gene calls are TRBV5-6 and TRBJ1-3; 7 nucleotides line up with TRBD1. CDR1 is SGHDT, CDR2 YYEEEE, per germline. The CDR3 sequence is 14 residues long. With 2 bases clipped from V and 7 bases from J, the junction kept 6 bases outside the gene matches. CDR3 nucleotide sequence: TGTGCCAGCAGCTTTTTTGGCAGGGGGAACACCATATATTTT. This sequence encodes CASSFFGRGNTIYF.

Only one count was recorded for this clone. Its ends do not fully match the called genes, so a read error is possible. The CDR3 region has the DNA TGTGCCAGCTCTCCACAGAGCCCTGAAGCTTTCTTT. Protein sequence: CASSPQSPEAFF. The chain uses TRBV18 and TRBJ1-1; D is undetermined. CDR1 is KGHSH and CDR2 is LQKENI in the germline V gene. The CDR3 spans 12 residues.

This clone occurred a few times. V is TRBV21-1 and J is TRBJ1-3. TRBV21-1 represents a pseudogene. The CDR3 has 13 residues. For the CDR3, the DNA is TGTGCCAGCAGCAATCTCCCTGGAAACACCATATATTTT. Protein sequence: CASSNLPGNTIYF.

J is TRBJ2-5 and V is TRBV20-1; D gene unclear. The CDR3 sequence is 11 residues long. Germline CDR1 is DFQATT and CDR2 is SNEGSKA (reference sequence). Trimming took off 4 bases at V and 5 bases at J, with 8 bases between the two ends. CDR3 coding DNA: TGCAGTGCTATATGGGCGGAGACCCAGTACTTC. Its translation: CSAIWAETQYF.

By its share, this clone is large. The chain couples TRBV11-2 to TRBJ1-1; weak D call: TRBD1 (6 bases). V dropped 3 bases and J dropped 10 bases, with 12 bases sitting between them. The germline V gene has CDR1 SGHAT and CDR2 FQNNGV. The CDR3 is made up of 12 amino acids. DNA of the CDR3: TGTGCCAGCAGCTTGCAGGGGCGGAGAGCTTTCTTT. It specifies CASSLQGRRAFF.

The chain combines TRBV19 with TRBJ2-1; 10 bases match TRBD2. Germline CDR1 and CDR2: LNHDA and SQIVND (reference sequence). The junction had 5 bases not matched to a gene; V was cut back by 6 bases and J by 9 bases. The CDR3 is 13 residues long. In nucleotides, the CDR3 is TGTGCCAGTAGAGCGGGAGGGCCGGGTGAGCAGTTCTTC. This translates into CASRAGGPGEQFF.

The genes are TRBV6-6 and TRBJ1-5; 9 bases map to TRBD1. Germline V CDR1 and CDR2: MNHNY, SVGAGI (reference sequence). The length of the CDR3 is 15 residues. V dropped 2 bases and J dropped 4; count of bases not matched to a gene: 3. For the CDR3, the DNA is TGTGCCAGCAGTTACGGAGGACAGGGGAATCAGCCCCAGCATTTT. Translation gives CASSYGGQGNQPQHF.

The chain joins TRBV6-6 to TRBJ1-6; 11 nucleotides agree with TRBD1. Germline lookup yields CDR1 MNHNY and CDR2 SVGAGI (reference sequence). This CDR3 is 14 amino acids long. With V trimmed by 7 bases and J by 8 bases, 4 bases remained unmatched. The CDR3 sequence is CASNAGQGDSPLHF. In nucleotides, the CDR3 is TGTGCCAGCAATGCGGGACAGGGGGATTCACCCCTCCACTTT.

The chain couples TRBV6-6 to TRBJ2-7; 11 bases align to TRBD2. Germline V lookup: CDR1 MNHNY, CDR2 SVGAGI (reference sequence). This CDR3 comprises 14 residues. J was trimmed by 3 bases and V by 5 bases; bases with no gene match: 3. The CDR3: CASSRGLADYEQYF. Written as DNA, the CDR3 is TGTGCCAGCAGTCGGGGACTAGCGGACTACGAGCAGTACTTC.

This clone was observed once. The V call is TRBV24-1, the J call TRBJ2-7, with D possibly TRBD2 on 6 matching bases. Germline V gene data show CDR1 as KGHDR and CDR2 as SFDVKD. The CDR3 runs to 13 residues. The V end was cut by 4 bases, the J end by 6 bases, with 12 bases between. Here the CDR3 reads CATSDPTRIEQYF. The CDR3 nucleotides read TGTGCCACCAGTGACCCGACTAGGATCGAGCAGTACTTC.

The chain employs TRBV6-6 and TRBJ2-7, with 10 bases matching TRBD1. J gave up 3 bases and V 5 bases, and 7 bases lay outside the gene matches. The length of the CDR3 is 15 residues. Germline V gene sequence: CDR1 MNHNY, CDR2 SVGAGI (reference sequence). CDR3 DNA sequence: TGTGCCAGCAGTCAACCGGGACAGGGGAGCTACGAGCAGTACTTC. Residues: CASSQPGQGSYEQYF.

The J gene is TRBJ2-5, the V gene TRBV7-2, with 9 nucleotides matching TRBD1. The trim removed 5 bases at V and 5 bases at J, leaving 9 bases unmatched. The CDR3 contains 15 residues. Germline values: CDR1 SGHTA, CDR2 FQGNSA. CDR3 coding DNA: TGTGCCAGCAGCATTGGGACAGGGCTTCTGGAGACCCAGTACTTC. Its protein product is CASSIGTGLLETQYF.

The CDR3 DNA sequence: TGTGCCAGCAGCTTAGGTGCGGGAAACCCCACCGGGGAGCTGTTTTTT. It translates to CASSLGAGNPTGELFF. The chain couples TRBV5-5 to TRBJ2-2; D possibly corresponds to TRBD2 (6 bases). Deletions cut 2 bases from V and 4 bases from J, with 15 bases between. Germline CDR1 and CDR2: SGHKS and YYEKEE (reference sequence). The CDR3 runs to 16 residues. Looking up the rest from reference TRBV5-5 and TRBJ2-2 gives the full variable domain: DAGVTQSPTHLIKTRGQQVTLRCSPISGHKSVSWYQQVLGQGPQFIFQYYEKEERGRGNFPDRFSARQFPNYSSELNVNALLLGDSALYLCASSLGAGNPTGELFFGEGSRLTVL.

CDR3 in DNA: TGTGCCAGCAGTGACCAGGGGCGGCTAGCGGGGGAGACCCAGTACTTC. Its translation is CASSDQGRLAGETQYF. J is TRBJ2-5 and V is TRBV2; 9 bases are a match to TRBD2. Germline V gives CDR1 SNHLY, CDR2 FYNNEI. The CDR3 runs 16 residues. The V gene end was trimmed by 3 bases and the J gene end by 5 bases; junction bases not matched to a gene: 10.

The chain joins TRBV4-1 to TRBJ2-1, with TRBD2 as a possible D gene (6 bases). This CDR3 region has 17 residues. Trimming took off 1 base at V and 4 bases at J, with 17 bases between the two ends. Germline V gene lookup returns CDR1 MGHRA and CDR2 YSYEKL. The CDR3 DNA reads as TGCGCCAGCAGCCAAGCATCTTTGGGGCGGGGATACAATGAGCAGTTCTTC. This gives the protein CASSQASLGRGYNEQFF.

This chain joins TRBV3-1 (or the pseudogene TRBV3-2) and TRBJ1-5, with TRBD1 matching 7 bases. Germline values: CDR1 LGHDT, CDR2 YNNKEL (reference sequence). The CDR3 is 14 amino acids. The junction had 4 bases not matched to a gene; V was cut back by 3 bases and J by 5 bases. The CDR3 DNA sequence: TGTGCCAGCAGCCAGCACACAGGGGATCAGCCCCAGCATTTT. Amino acid sequence: CASSQHTGDQPQHF.

The gene calls are TRBV6-6 and TRBJ2-2; D gene uncertain. CDR3 length: 13 amino acids. Germline CDR1 reads MNHNY; CDR2 reads SVGAGI (reference sequence). V lost 7 bases, J lost 7 bases, and 13 bases lay in between. The CDR3 is CASTYIRSGELFF. CDR3 nucleotide sequence: TGTGCCAGCACCTATATAAGAAGCGGGGAGCTGTTTTTT.

The CDR3 DNA follows: TGTGCCACCTCCCCGGCTAGCGGGAGCACAGATACGCAGTATTTT. This sequence encodes CATSPASGSTDTQYF. The V call is TRBV24-1, the J call TRBJ2-3; TRBD2 matches at 8 bases. CDR3 size: 15 residues. Germline CDR1 KGHDR, CDR2 SFDVKD. J lost 0 bases, V lost 9 bases, and 7 bases had no gene match.

The genes are TRBV19 and TRBJ2-2; the match to TRBD2 covers 8 bases. The J segment lost 4 bases and the V segment lost 1 base, leaving 5 bases of the junction unmatched. Germline assignment: CDR1 LNHDA and CDR2 SQIVND (reference sequence). CDR3 length: 16 amino acids. CDR3 loop: CASSIAGGEITGELFF. CDR3 bases: TGTGCCAGTAGTATAGCGGGAGGGGAAATCACCGGGGAGCTGTTTTTT. The whole variable domain, filled in from reference TRBV19 and TRBJ2-2, reads DGGITQSPKYLFRKEGQNVTLSCEQNLNHDAMYWYRQDPGQGLRLIYYSQIVNDFQKGDIAEGYSVSREKKESFPLTVTSAQKNPTAFYLCASSIAGGEITGELFFGEGSRLTVL.

The chain combines TRBV6-6 with TRBJ2-7; D is undetermined. This CDR3 has 12 amino acids. V shed 4 bases and J shed 7 bases, with 11 bases lying between them. The germline V gene encodes CDR1 MNHNY and CDR2 SVGAGI (reference sequence). The chain's CDR3 is CASSSPPREQYF. CDR3 in DNA: TGTGCCAGCAGTTCACCCCCCAGGGAGCAGTACTTC.

The chain couples TRBV19 to TRBJ1-5, with 10 bases identical to TRBD1. Germline V gene lookup returns CDR1 LNHDA and CDR2 SQIVND (reference sequence). V was clipped by 6 bases and J by 5 bases; unmatched bases: 7. This CDR3 comprises 15 residues. The CDR3 nucleotides are TGTGCCAGTAGCCTCGGACAGGGGGGGGATCAGCCCCAGCATTTT. The encoded protein is CASSLGQGGDQPQHF.

The chain combines TRBV9 with TRBJ1-3; D remains unclear. V was pared by 4 bases and J by 1 base, with 9 bases between. The CDR3 loop spans 14 amino acids. CDR1 and CDR2 from the germline V gene are SGDLS and YYNGEE. The CDR3 DNA follows: TGTGCCAGCAGCTTACAGCCTTCTGGAAACACCATATATTTT. Translation gives CASSLQPSGNTIYF.

The chain couples TRBV5-1 to TRBJ2-7; 11 nucleotides agree with TRBD2. The CDR3 loop spans 14 amino acids. Trimming removed 8 bases from V and 3 bases from J; junction bases left unmatched: 7. CDR1 is SGHRS, CDR2 YFSETQ, per germline. The CDR3 DNA reads as TGCGCCAGTAGTTACGGGACTAGCGGCTACGAGCAGTACTTC. This gives the protein CASSYGTSGYEQYF.

This chain uses TRBV27 with TRBJ1-2; D call uncertain. With 6 bases removed from V and 5 bases from J, the gap between germline ends came to 13 bases. CDR1 is MNHEY and CDR2 is SMNVEV in the germline V gene (reference sequence). CDR3 length: 13 amino acids. The CDR3 reads CASRETTGYGYTF. The CDR3, as DNA: TGTGCCAGCAGGGAGACGACGGGATATGGCTACACCTTC.